This TCR beta chain was documented in a study of OX40 agonist ivuxolimab in advanced cancers. Generated by immunoSEQ multiplex PCR, the TCRdb table keeps only in-frame clones and is missing some. Of over 25,000 clones listed, roughly 68% are singletons. General observations from the study: In general, CD8+ T cells held more expanded clones than CD4+ did, on average. There were also nonresponders showing low normalized T-cell clonal expansion. Clonal expansion from baseline to week 6 occurred in both CD4+ and CD8+ T cells.

This CDR3 is 14 amino acids long. With V trimmed by 5 bases and J by 2 bases, 3 bases remained unmatched. Germline CDR1 SEHNR, CDR2 FQNEAQ (reference sequence). On this clone itself: What it binds is unknown.

Sequenced here: CD4+ or CD8+ T cells sorted from blood, sampled in a trial of the OX40 agonist ivuxolimab. This receptor was identified in an adult with an advanced solid tumor such as melanoma, head and neck, liver or kidney cancer. The genes are TRBV7-9 and TRBJ2-1, with 7 bases identical to TRBD1. DNA of the CDR3: TGTGCCAGCAGCCCGGGACAGACCTACAATGAGCAGTTCTTC. This codes for CASSPGQTYNEQFF.